This T cell receptor (beta chain) was identified during a study of T cells after yellow fever vaccination. Overall study context: Researchers used SMART-Seq v4 Ultra Low Input to prepare fractions that had low cell numbers. Whole-study results and caveats: Weaker overall, the secondary response nonetheless peaked faster (day 5 versus 15). Just a small share of clonotypes turned up in the CD4 compartment as well as the CD8 compartment.

TCR cDNA, made by 5'RACE template switching, carried an added universal primer site and UMIs. In TCRdb, the 5' RACE reads were re-called with MiXCR into one record per CDR3 protein. Of around 310,000 distinct CDR3 sequences in the sample, around 3.9% were seen once. This clonotype was recorded many times. Its antigen is currently unknown. The CDR3 sequence is 14 residues long. Per the germline V gene, CDR1 is SGHRS and CDR2 is YFSETQ. V was shortened by 1 base and J by 2 bases, with 6 bases between the two germline ends. This receptor was taken from a man between 18 and 35 years old who received the YFV17D yellow fever vaccine. The specimen comprised PBMCs, sampled on the day of the yellow fever booster vaccination. J is TRBJ2-2 and V is TRBV5-1, with no clear D. As DNA, the CDR3 is TGCGCCAGCAGCTTGACGGAAAACACCGGGGAGCTGTTTTTT. The encoded protein is CASSLTENTGELFF.